This T cell receptor (beta chain) was identified in a study of blood T cells in healthy people across ages. Study outcomes and limitations: Estimated diversity that came from one million T cells was considered an underestimate.

At least ten counts were recorded for this clonotype. What it binds is unknown. With a J-beta primer mix and a sample-barcoded 5' primer, a second PCR ran 7 to 11 cycles. Carrying 12 random nucleotides, a template-switch adaptor labeled each individual cDNA molecule. TCRdb re-analysed the 5' RACE reads in MiXCR, keeping a single row per CDR3 protein. The table has 550,000 to 600,000 distinct CDR3 sequences, 27% seen once. The CDR3 loop spans 15 amino acids. J was trimmed by 1 base and V by 7 bases; bases with no gene match: 8. Germline values: CDR1 MNHNS, CDR2 SASEGT. Sequencing was carried out using blood. The chain has TRBV6-1 and TRBJ2-7; 9 bases agree with TRBD1. This receptor was identified in a woman aged 70-85 years in good health. Here the CDR3 DNA reads TGTGCCAGCACCGTCGCCGGGACAGGGTCCTACGAGCAGTACTTC. Residues: CASTVAGTGSYEQYF.